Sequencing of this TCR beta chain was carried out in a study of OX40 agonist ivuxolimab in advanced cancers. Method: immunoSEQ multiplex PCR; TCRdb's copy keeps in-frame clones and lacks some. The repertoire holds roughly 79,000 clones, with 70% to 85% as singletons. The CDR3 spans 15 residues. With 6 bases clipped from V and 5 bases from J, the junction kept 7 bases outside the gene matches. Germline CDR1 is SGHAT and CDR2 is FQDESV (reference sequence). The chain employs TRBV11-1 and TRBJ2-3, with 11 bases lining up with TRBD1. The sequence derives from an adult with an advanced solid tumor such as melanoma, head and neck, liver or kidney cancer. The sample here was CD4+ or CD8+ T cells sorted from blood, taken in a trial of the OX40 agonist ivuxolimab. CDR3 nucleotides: TGTGCCAGCAGACCCGGGACAGGGGGAGAAGATACGCAGTATTTT. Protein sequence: CASRPGTGGEDTQYF.